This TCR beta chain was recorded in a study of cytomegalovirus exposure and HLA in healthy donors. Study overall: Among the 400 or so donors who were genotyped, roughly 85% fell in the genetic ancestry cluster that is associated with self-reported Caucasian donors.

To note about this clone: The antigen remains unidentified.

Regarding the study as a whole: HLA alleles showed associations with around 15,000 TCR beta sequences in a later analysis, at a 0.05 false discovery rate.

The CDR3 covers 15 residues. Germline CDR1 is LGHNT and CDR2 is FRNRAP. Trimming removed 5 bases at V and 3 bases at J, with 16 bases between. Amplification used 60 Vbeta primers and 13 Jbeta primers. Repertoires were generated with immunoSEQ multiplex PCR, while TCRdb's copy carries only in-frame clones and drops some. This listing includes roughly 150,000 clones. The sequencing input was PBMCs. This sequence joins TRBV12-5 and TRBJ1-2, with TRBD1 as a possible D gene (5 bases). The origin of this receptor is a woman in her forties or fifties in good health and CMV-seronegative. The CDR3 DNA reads TGTGCTAGTGGTCCCAGGGAGGGGAGTGACTATGGCTACACCTTC. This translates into CASGPREGSDYGYTF.